The rows below give T cell receptor beta chains drawn from one sample of a study of T cells in Graves' hyperthyroidism and ophthalmopathy. TCRdb called the multiplex PCR reads again in MiXCR, with one record for every CDR3 protein. The sample has 500,000 to 650,000 distinct CDR3 sequences; 12% to 15% are singletons. The material sequenced was blood. The receptors come from a woman between 40 and 55 years old with Graves' hyperthyroidism. Each CDR3 is given with its conserved first and last residue. Each record gives: V gene, D gene, clone size, J gene, CDR3 protein, CDR3 DNA. A D gene is named only where the DNA matches it firmly. A clone size is listed for some rows: how often the clone was seen (once, few, many), or a class if it is expanded.

TRBV5-6	TRBD2	.	TRBJ2-7	CASSYKTSGSYEQYF	TGTGCCAGCAGCTACAAAACTAGCGGGAGTTACGAGCAGTACTTC
TRBV7-3	TRBD1	many	TRBJ2-7	CASSPTGATYEQYF	TGTGCCAGCAGCCCAACAGGGGCGACCTACGAGCAGTACTTC
TRBV10-3	TRBD1	many	TRBJ2-7	CANDRDFYEQYF	TGTGCCAACGACAGGGATTTCTACGAGCAGTACTTC
TRBV6-2/TRBV6-3	.	.	TRBJ1-1	CASSPVDNEAFF	TGTGCCAGCAGTCCCGTGGACAACGAAGCTTTCTTT
TRBV20-1	TRBD2	once	TRBJ2-1	CSASFSRTSTYNERFF	TGCAGTGCCAGCTTTTCTCGGACTAGCACCTACAATGAGCGGTTCTTC
TRBV20-1	TRBD2	few	TRBJ2-3	CSANPALAGESDTQYF	TGCAGTGCTAACCCCGCTTTAGCGGGAGAGAGCGATACGCAGTATTTT
TRBV5-6	.	.	TRBJ1-6	CASSPGQTYNSPLHF	TGTGCCAGCAGCCCCGGACAGACTTATAATTCACCCCTCCACTTT
TRBV7-9	.	many	TRBJ1-2	CASSLEVDSSYGYTF	TGTGCCAGCAGCTTAGAAGTGGACAGTAGTTATGGCTACACCTTC
TRBV28	.	many	TRBJ1-1	CASSSRGWNTEAFF	TGTGCCAGCAGTTCCAGGGGATGGAACACTGAAGCTTTCTTT
TRBV7-2	.	.	TRBJ1-1	CASSTSWGGTEAFF	TGTGCCAGCAGCACCTCTTGGGGGGGGACTGAAGCTTTCTTT
TRBV5-1	.	few	TRBJ1-5	CASSSGDGDQPQHF	TGCGCCAGCAGCTCGGGAGACGGGGATCAGCCCCAGCATTTT
TRBV6-1	.	many	TRBJ2-3	CASRPPGRGTDTQYF	TGTGCCAGCAGACCCCCCGGCCGGGGTACAGATACGCAGTATTTT
TRBV19	TRBD2	few	TRBJ2-5	CASSIGLAGTGETQYF	TGTGCCAGTAGCATCGGACTAGCGGGAACCGGAGAGACCCAGTACTTC
TRBV5-1	TRBD1	few	TRBJ1-6	CASSLAGQELHF	TGCGCCAGCAGCTTGGCCGGACAGGAACTCCACTTT
TRBV10-3	.	.	TRBJ1-1	CAIGDTEAFF	TGTGCCATCGGTGACACTGAAGCTTTCTTT
TRBV20-1	TRBD1	.	TRBJ2-7	CSARDPTGALYEQYF	TGCAGTGCTAGAGATCCAACAGGGGCCCTCTACGAGCAGTACTTC